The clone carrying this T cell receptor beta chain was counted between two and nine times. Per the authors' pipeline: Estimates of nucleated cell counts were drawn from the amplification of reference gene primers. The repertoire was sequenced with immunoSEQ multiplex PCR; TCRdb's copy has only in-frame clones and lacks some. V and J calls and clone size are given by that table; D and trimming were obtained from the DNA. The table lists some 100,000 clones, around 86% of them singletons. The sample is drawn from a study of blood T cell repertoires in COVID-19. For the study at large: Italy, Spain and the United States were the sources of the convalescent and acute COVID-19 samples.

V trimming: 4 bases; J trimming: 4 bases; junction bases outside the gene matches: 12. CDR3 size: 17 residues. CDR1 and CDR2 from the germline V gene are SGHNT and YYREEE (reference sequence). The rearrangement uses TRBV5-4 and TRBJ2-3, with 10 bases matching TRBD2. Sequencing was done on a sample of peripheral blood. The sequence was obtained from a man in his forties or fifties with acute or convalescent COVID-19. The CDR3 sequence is CASSPPRGLASADTQYF. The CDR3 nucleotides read TGTGCCAGCAGCCCACCCCGGGGACTAGCGAGTGCAGATACGCAGTATTTT.